This TCR beta chain stems from a study of regulatory T cells in long-lasting Graves disease. Findings and limits, study-wide: Between persistent patients, fewer than 3,500 public clonotypes were shared, exceeding the roughly 1,000 shared between new patients. Persistent disease preferred TRBV28, TRBJ1-2 and TRBJ2-5; new disease, TRBV20-1 and TRBJ2-1.

The time point: newly diagnosed GD, antithyroid drugs for less than 3 months. RNA from PBMCs was the source of the TCR library. CDR3 regions were amplified by Arm-PCR using iRepertoire HTBI primers to build TCR beta libraries. TCRdb re-called the multiplex PCR reads through MiXCR, storing one row per CDR3 protein. The sample lists 410,000 or so distinct CDR3 sequences, 15% occurring once. This clonotype was seen repeatedly, ten times or more. Its antigen is still unknown. Looked up from germline, CDR1 is MNHNS and CDR2 is SASEGT. This CDR3 spans 13 amino acids. Trimming pared 5 bases from V and 11 bases from J, leaving 13 bases between. These sequences were also reported in another study, on T cells in Graves' hyperthyroidism and ophthalmopathy. That study adds: On the basis of clinical symptoms, serum thyroxine and TRAb, thyroid ultrasound and orbital computed tomography, diagnoses were made.

J is TRBJ1-6 and V is TRBV6-1; D uncertain. This specimen consisted of peripheral blood mononuclear cells (PBMCs), obtained at new diagnosis, from a patient treated with antithyroid drugs. The sequence came from a woman in her twenties or thirties with Graves disease. The CDR3 bases are TGTGCCAGCAGTCCCGATTGGCAGACACCCCTCCACTTT. Protein product: CASSPDWQTPLHF.